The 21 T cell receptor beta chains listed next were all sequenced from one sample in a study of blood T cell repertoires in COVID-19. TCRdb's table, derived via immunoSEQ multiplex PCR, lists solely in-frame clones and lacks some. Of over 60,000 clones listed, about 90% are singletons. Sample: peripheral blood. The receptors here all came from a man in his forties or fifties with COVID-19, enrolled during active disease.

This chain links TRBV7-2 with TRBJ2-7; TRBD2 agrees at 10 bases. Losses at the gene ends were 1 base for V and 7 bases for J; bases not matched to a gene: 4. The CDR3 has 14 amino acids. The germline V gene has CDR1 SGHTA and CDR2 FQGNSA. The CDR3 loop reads CASSLEREGAEQYF. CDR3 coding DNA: TGTGCCAGCAGCTTAGAGCGGGAGGGGGCTGAGCAGTACTTC.

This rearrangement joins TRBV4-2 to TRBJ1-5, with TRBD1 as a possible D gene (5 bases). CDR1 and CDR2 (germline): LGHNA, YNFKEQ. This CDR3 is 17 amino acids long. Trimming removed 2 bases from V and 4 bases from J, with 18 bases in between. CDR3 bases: TGTGCCAGCAGCCAACTACCCCGGGCAGGGAAAAATCAGCCCCAGCATTTT. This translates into CASSQLPRAGKNQPQHF.

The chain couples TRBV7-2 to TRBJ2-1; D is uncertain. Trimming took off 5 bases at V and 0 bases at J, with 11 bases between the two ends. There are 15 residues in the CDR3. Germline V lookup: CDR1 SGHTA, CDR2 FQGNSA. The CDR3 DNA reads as TGTGCCAGCAGCATCTCTAGTAGCTCCTACAATGAGCAGTTCTTC. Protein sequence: CASSISSSSYNEQFF.

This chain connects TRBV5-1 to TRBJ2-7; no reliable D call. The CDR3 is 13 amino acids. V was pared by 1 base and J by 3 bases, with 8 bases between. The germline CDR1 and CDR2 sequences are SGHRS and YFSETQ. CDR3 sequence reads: CASSLTALYEQYF. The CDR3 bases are TGCGCCAGCAGCTTGACAGCCCTCTACGAGCAGTACTTC.

CDR3: CASSWVGTGSTEAFF. The CDR3 DNA reads TGTGCCAGCAGCTGGGTGGGGACAGGGTCCACTGAAGCTTTCTTT. The chain employs TRBV5-5 and TRBJ1-1; the match to TRBD1 covers 9 bases. Germline V gene sequence: CDR1 SGHKS, CDR2 YYEKEE (reference sequence). V was clipped by 3 bases and J by 4 bases; unmatched bases: 7. The CDR3 covers 15 residues. The whole variable domain, remainder taken from reference TRBV5-5 and TRBJ1-1, is DAGVTQSPTHLIKTRGQQVTLRCSPISGHKSVSWYQQVLGQGPQFIFQYYEKEERGRGNFPDRFSARQFPNYSSELNVNALLLGDSALYLCASSWVGTGSTEAFFGQGTRLTVV.

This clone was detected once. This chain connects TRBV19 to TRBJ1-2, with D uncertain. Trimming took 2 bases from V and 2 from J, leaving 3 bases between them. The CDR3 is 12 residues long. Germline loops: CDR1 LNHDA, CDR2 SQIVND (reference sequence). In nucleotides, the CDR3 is TGTGCCAGTAGTATACTGAACTATGGCTACACCTTC. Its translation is CASSILNYGYTF.

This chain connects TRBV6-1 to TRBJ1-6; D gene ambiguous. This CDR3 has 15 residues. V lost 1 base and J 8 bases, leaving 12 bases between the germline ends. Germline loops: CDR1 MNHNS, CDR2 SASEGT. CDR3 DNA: TGTGCCAGCAGTGAAGTAGGACTGAACTATTCACCCCTCCACTTT. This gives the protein CASSEVGLNYSPLHF.

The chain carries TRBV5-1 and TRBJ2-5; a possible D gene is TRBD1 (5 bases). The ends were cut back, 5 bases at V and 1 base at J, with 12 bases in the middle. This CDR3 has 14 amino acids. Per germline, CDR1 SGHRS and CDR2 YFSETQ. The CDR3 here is CASSAGPAQETQYF. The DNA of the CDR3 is TGCGCCAGCAGTGCAGGGCCGGCCCAAGAGACCCAGTACTTC. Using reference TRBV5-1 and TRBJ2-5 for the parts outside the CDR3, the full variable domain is KAGVTQTPRYLIKTRGQQVTLSCSPISGHRSVSWYQQTPGQGLQFLFEYFSETQRNKGNFPGRFSGRQFSNSRSEMNVSTLELGDSALYLCASSAGPAQETQYFGPGTRLLVL.

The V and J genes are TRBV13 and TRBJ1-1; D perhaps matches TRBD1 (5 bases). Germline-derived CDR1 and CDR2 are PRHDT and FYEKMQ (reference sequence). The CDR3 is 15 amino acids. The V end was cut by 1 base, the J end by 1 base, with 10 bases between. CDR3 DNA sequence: TGTGCCAGCAGCTTAGTGACCACAGGGAACACTGAAGCTTTCTTT. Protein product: CASSLVTTGNTEAFF.

Here the CDR3 DNA reads TGTGCCAGCTCACCACCATCATACGAGCAGTACTTC. Translated: CASSPPSYEQYF. The rearrangement joins TRBV18 to TRBJ2-7; D ambiguous. CDR3 size: 12 residues. The germline CDR1 and CDR2 sequences are KGHSH and LQKENI. Trimming left V 0 bases short and J 4 bases short, with 4 bases between.

The CDR3 DNA reads as TGTGCCAGCAGACTAGCGGGAGTCAACGAGCAGTACTTC. Translation gives CASRLAGVNEQYF. V usage is TRBV2 and J usage is TRBJ2-7; 11 positions agree with TRBD2. After removal of 6 bases from V and 5 bases from J, the junction contained 3 bases not matched to a gene. The germline V gene has CDR1 SNHLY and CDR2 FYNNEI. The CDR3 loop spans 13 amino acids. The variable domain in full, with the rest retrieved from reference TRBV2 and TRBJ2-7, is EPEVTQTPSHQVTQMGQEVILRCVPISNHLYFYWYRQILGQKVEFLVSFYNNEISEKSEIFDDQFSVERPDGSNFTLKIRSTKLEDSAMYFCASRLAGVNEQYFGPGTRLTVT.

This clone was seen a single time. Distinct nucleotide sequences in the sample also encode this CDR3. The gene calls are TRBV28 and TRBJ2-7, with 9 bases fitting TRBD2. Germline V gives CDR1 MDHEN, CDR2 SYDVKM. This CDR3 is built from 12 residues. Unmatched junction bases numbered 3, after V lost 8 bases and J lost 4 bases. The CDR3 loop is CASGSGSYEQYF. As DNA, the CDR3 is TGTGCCAGCGGTAGCGGGAGTTACGAGCAGTACTTC.

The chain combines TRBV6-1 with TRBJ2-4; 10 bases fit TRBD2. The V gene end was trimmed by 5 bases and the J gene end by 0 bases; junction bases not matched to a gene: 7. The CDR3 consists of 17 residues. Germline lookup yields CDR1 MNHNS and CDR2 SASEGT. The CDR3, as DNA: TGTGCCAGCAGTAAAGGACTAGCGGAAGTAGCCAAAAACATTCAGTACTTC. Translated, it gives CASSKGLAEVAKNIQYF.

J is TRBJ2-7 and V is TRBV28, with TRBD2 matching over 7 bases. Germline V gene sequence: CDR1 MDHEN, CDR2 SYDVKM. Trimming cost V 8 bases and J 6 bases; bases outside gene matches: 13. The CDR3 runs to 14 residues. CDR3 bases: TGTGCCAGCCGTCCGGAGCGGGAAGCTAGCGAGCAGTACTTC. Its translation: CASRPEREASEQYF.

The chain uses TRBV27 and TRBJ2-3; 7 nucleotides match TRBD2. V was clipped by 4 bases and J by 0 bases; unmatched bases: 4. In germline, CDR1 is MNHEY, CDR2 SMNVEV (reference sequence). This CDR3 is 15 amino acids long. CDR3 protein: CASSCSGRSTDTQYF. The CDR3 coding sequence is TGTGCCAGCAGTTGTAGCGGGCGTAGCACAGATACGCAGTATTTT.

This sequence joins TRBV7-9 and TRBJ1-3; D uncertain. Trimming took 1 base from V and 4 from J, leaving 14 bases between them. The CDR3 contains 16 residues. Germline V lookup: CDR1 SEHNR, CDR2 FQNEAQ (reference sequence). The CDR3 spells CASSLVLGSSGNTIYF. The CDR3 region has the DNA TGTGCCAGCAGCTTAGTTCTGGGCTCGTCCGGAAACACCATATATTTT.

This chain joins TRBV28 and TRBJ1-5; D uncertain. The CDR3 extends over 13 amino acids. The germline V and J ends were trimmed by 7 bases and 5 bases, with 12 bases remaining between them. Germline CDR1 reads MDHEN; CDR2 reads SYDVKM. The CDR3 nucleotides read TGTGCCAGCACCCGACGGAGGGATCAGCCCCAGCATTTT. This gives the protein CASTRRRDQPQHF.

The CDR3 region is CASSLGPGNTEAFF. In DNA form, the CDR3 reads TGTGCCAGCAGCTTAGGCCCGGGTAACACTGAAGCTTTCTTT. The chain recombines TRBV11-2 with TRBJ1-1; no definite D call. V lost 1 base, J lost 2 bases, and 8 bases lay in between. The germline gives CDR1 SGHAT, CDR2 FQNNGV. The CDR3 runs to 14 residues.

The CDR3 loop is CAWSANANEKLFF. The CDR3 DNA sequence: TGTGCCTGGTCTGCCAATGCGAATGAAAAACTGTTTTTT. The V and J genes are TRBV30 and TRBJ1-4; D unresolved. Germline V gene data show CDR1 as GTSNPN and CDR2 as SVGIG (reference sequence). The CDR3 covers 13 residues. Trimming cost V 5 bases and J 5 bases, with 12 bases left between them.

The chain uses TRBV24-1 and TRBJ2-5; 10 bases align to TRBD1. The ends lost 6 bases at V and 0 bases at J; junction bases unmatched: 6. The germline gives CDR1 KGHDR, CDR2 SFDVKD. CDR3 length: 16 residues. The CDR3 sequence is CATSRPGQGYQETQYF. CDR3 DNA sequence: TGTGCCACCAGTAGACCGGGACAGGGGTACCAAGAGACCCAGTACTTC.

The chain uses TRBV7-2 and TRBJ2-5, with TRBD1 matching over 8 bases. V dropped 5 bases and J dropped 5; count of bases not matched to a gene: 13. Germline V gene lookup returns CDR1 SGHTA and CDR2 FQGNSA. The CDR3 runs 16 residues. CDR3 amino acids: CASSLPRPGGVETQYF. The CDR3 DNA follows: TGTGCCAGCAGCCTTCCGAGGCCAGGGGGCGTGGAGACCCAGTACTTC.